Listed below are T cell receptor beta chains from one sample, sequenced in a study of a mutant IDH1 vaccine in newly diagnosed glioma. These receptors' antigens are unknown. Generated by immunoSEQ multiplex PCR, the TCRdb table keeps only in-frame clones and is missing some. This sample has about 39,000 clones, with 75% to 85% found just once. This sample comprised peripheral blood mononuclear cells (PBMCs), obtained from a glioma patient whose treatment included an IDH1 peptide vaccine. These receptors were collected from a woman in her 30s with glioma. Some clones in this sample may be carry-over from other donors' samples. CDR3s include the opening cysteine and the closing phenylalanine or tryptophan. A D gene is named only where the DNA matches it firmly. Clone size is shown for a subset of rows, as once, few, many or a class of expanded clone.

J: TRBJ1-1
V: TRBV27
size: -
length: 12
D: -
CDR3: CASSSGLAEAFF
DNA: TGTGCCAGCAGTAGTGGGCTAGCTGAAGCTTTCTTT

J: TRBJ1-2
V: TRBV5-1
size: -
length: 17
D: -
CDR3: CASSPEGERGNYYGYTF
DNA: TGCGCCAGCAGCCCGGAGGGGGAGCGGGGGAATTACTATGGCTACACCTTC

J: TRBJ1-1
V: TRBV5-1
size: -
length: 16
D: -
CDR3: CASSLASVGRNTEAFF
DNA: TGCGCCAGCAGCTTGGCCTCGGTAGGGCGGAACACTGAAGCTTTCTTT

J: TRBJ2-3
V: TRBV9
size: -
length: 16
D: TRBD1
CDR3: CASSAWTGVRTDTQYF
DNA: TGTGCCAGCAGCGCCTGGACAGGGGTCCGCACAGATACGCAGTATTTT

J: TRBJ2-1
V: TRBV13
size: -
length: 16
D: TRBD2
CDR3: CASSWADGTSFPEQFF
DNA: TGTGCCAGCAGCTGGGCCGACGGGACTAGCTTCCCTGAGCAGTTCTTC

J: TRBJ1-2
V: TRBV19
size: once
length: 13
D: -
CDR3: CASKERERYGYTF
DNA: TGTGCCAGTAAGGAGAGGGAGCGCTATGGCTACACCTTC

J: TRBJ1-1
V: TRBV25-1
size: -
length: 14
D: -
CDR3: CASTLSAGNTEAFF
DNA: TGTGCCAGCACCCTGTCAGCGGGGAACACTGAAGCTTTCTTT

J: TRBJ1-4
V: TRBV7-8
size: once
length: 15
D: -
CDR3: CASSPGTPGIEKLFF
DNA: TGTGCCAGCAGCCCGGGGACACCGGGGATCGAAAAACTGTTTTTT

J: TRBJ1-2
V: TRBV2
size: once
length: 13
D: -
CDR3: CASSESVDYGYTF
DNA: TGTGCCAGCAGTGAATCGGTGGACTATGGCTACACCTTC

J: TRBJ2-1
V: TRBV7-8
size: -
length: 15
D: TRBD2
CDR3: CASSLREGPYNEQFF
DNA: TGTGCCAGCAGCTTAAGGGAGGGCCCTTACAATGAGCAGTTCTTC

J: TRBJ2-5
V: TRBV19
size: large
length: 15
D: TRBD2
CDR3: CASSRTSGSLETQYF
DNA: TGTGCCAGTAGCCGGACTAGCGGGAGTTTGGAGACCCAGTACTTC

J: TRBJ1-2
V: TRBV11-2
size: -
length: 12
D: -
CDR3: CASSQYDYGYTF
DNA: TGTGCCAGCAGCCAGTATGACTATGGCTACACCTTC

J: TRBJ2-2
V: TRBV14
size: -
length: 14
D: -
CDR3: CASSQPWNTGELFF
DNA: TGTGCCAGCAGCCAACCCTGGAACACCGGGGAGCTGTTTTTT

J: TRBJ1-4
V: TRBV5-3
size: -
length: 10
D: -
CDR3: CARSPGGLVF
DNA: TGTGCCAGAAGCCCCGGGGGGCTGGTTTTT

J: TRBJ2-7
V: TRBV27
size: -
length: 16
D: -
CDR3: CASSPSSGGAFFEQYF
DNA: TGTGCCAGCAGTCCCTCCTCGGGGGGCGCATTTTTCGAGCAGTACTTC

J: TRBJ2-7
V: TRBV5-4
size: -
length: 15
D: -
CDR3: CASSLDPGSSYEQYF
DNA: TGTGCCAGCAGCTTGGATCCAGGATCTTCCTACGAGCAGTACTTC

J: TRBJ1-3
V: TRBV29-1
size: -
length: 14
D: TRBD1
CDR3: CSVGDRRAGNTIYF
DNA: TGCAGCGTTGGGGACAGGAGGGCTGGAAACACCATATATTTT

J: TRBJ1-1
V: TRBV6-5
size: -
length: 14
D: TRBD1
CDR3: CASNSDRANTEAFF
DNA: TGTGCCAGCAATTCAGACAGGGCGAACACTGAAGCTTTCTTT

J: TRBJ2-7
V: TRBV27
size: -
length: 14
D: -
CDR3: CASSLSKASNEQYF
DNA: TGTGCCAGCAGTTTATCGAAGGCTTCCAACGAGCAGTACTTC

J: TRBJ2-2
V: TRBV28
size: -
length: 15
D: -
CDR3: CASSFWGVRTGELFF
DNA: TGTGCCAGCAGTTTTTGGGGAGTACGCACCGGGGAGCTGTTTTTT

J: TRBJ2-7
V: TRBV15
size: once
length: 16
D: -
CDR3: CATSRVLGQGGFEQYF
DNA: TGTGCCACCAGCAGAGTGCTAGGGCAGGGAGGTTTCGAGCAGTACTTC

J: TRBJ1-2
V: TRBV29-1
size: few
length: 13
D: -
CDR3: CSVDGVGSYGYTF
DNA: TGCAGCGTTGATGGAGTGGGGAGCTATGGCTACACCTTC

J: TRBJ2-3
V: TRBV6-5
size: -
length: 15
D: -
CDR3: CASSYLVGASDTQYF
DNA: TGTGCCAGCAGTTACTTAGTGGGAGCATCAGATACGCAGTATTTT